These 11 T cell receptor beta chains originate from one sample sequenced in a study of cytomegalovirus exposure and HLA in healthy donors (dated 2017 in TCRdb). Library generation was performed with the immunoSEQ multiplex PCR assay. TCRdb's version of the immuneACCESS table is confined to in-frame rearrangements and falls short of the full clone set. An unresolved V gene accounts for under half of the shortfall where checked; the remainder is of unknown origin. This sample holds more than 85,000 clones; approximately 94% were observed only once. The top ten constitute almost 0.9% of the sample. The sequenced sample consisted of PBMCs. Source of these receptors: a young woman in good health and CMV-seronegative.

The CDR3 loop reads CASGLKVSTEAFF. Here the CDR3 DNA reads TGTGCCAGCGGGCTGAAGGTTTCCACTGAAGCTTTCTTT. This chain links TRBV27 with TRBJ1-1; unclear D gene. The V gene's germline CDR1 is MNHEY and CDR2 SMNVEV (reference sequence). The CDR3 consists of 13 residues. Deletions cut 8 bases from V and 4 bases from J, with 14 bases between.

This chain joins TRBV19 and TRBJ2-7; the D gene is possibly TRBD1 (5 bases). Germline loops: CDR1 LNHDA, CDR2 SQIVND (reference sequence). Trimming removed 2 bases at V and 2 bases at J, with 7 bases between. CDR3 length: 13 amino acids. Here the CDR3 reads CASSITGPYEQYF. CDR3 bases: TGTGCCAGTAGTATAACAGGTCCCTACGAGCAGTACTTC.

The gene calls are TRBV9 and TRBJ1-6, with D possibly being TRBD1 (6 bases). This CDR3 comprises 15 residues. CDR1 is SGDLS and CDR2 is YYNGEE in the germline V gene. The V end was cut by 0 bases, the J end by 9 bases, with 13 bases between. CDR3 coding DNA: TGTGCCAGCAGCGTAGACGGACAGTCAATTTCACCCCTCCACTTT. Protein product: CASSVDGQSISPLHF.

Here the CDR3 reads CASRQGTIETQYF. Written as DNA, the CDR3 is TGTGCCAGCAGACAAGGGACTATAGAGACCCAGTACTTC. This rearrangement joins TRBV7-9 to TRBJ2-5; 7 bases agree with TRBD2. The CDR3 extends over 13 amino acids. From germline, CDR1 is SEHNR and CDR2 FQNEAQ (reference sequence). Losses at the gene ends were 6 bases for V and 4 bases for J; bases not matched to a gene: 5.

V is TRBV10-3 and J is TRBJ1-3, with 7 positions matching TRBD1. The V and J ends lost 2 bases and 0 bases, in that order; junction bases with no gene match: 1. The germline V gene has CDR1 ENHRY and CDR2 SYGVKD. The CDR3 is 15 residues long. The CDR3 region is CAISETGASGNTIYF. The CDR3, as DNA: TGTGCCATCAGTGAGACAGGGGCCTCTGGAAACACCATATATTTT.

The V call is TRBV5-1, the J call TRBJ2-6, with a weak D call TRBD1 (6 bases). The CDR3 consists of 15 residues. Germline-derived CDR1 and CDR2 are SGHRS and YFSETQ. The ends were cut back, 4 bases at V and 4 bases at J, with 12 bases in the middle. The CDR3 region is CASSTDGTGANVLTF. CDR3 bases: TGCGCCAGCAGCACGGATGGGACAGGGGCCAACGTCCTGACTTTC.

This sequence joins TRBV5-8 and TRBJ1-5; the match to TRBD1 covers 7 bases. The CDR3 has 14 amino acids. Losses at the gene ends were 4 bases for V and 4 bases for J; bases not matched to a gene: 5. Germline V gene sequence: CDR1 SGHTS, CDR2 YDEGEE. CDR3 residues: CASSPTGLNQPQHF. CDR3 coding DNA: TGTGCCAGCAGCCCGACAGGGTTAAATCAGCCCCAGCATTTT.

This clone was observed a single time. The J gene is TRBJ1-5, the V gene TRBV6-5; tentative D call: TRBD1 (6 bases). The ends were cut back, 6 bases at V and 6 bases at J, with 9 bases in the middle. The CDR3 is 12 amino acids. Germline CDR1 reads MNHEY; CDR2 reads SVGAGI. CDR3 region: CASRTGRQPQHF. The CDR3 region has the DNA TGTGCCAGCAGGACAGGTCGTCAGCCCCAGCATTTT.

The gene calls are TRBV7-6 and TRBJ2-3; TRBD2 matches at 16 bases. CDR1 is SGHVS and CDR2 is FNYEAQ in the germline V gene. The CDR3 is 20 residues long. Losses at the gene ends were 5 bases for V and 3 bases for J; bases not matched to a gene: 14. The CDR3 DNA is TGTGCCAGCAGCCCTTTCCGTGGGACTAGCGGGAGGGCCCCAACAGATACGCAGTATTTT. This gives the protein CASSPFRGTSGRAPTDTQYF.

The chain links TRBV5-1 to TRBJ1-4, with D unclear. The CDR3 covers 14 residues. CDR1 and CDR2 from the germline V gene are SGHRS and YFSETQ. Trimming pared 1 base from V and 5 bases from J, leaving 9 bases between. The CDR3 reads CASSLQVSNEKLFF. The CDR3 nucleotides read TGCGCCAGCAGCTTGCAGGTGTCGAATGAAAAACTGTTTTTT.

The chain joins TRBV19 to TRBJ2-1; weak D call: TRBD1 (6 bases). This CDR3 is built from 15 residues. V gave up 3 bases and J gave up 7 bases, with 16 bases separating them. CDR1 is LNHDA, CDR2 SQIVND, per germline (reference sequence). The CDR3 DNA reads as TGTGCCAGTAGTATTTCACAGGGTCTGGGGAATGAGCAGTTCTTC. Amino acid sequence: CASSISQGLGNEQFF.